One TCR beta chain is described in this entry. Its antigen is still unknown. This sample is drawn from a study of T cells in Graves' hyperthyroidism and ophthalmopathy. General study results and limits: Before onset, ophthalmopathy was predicted by the model a median roughly six months earlier.

Exclusion followed for patients with uncontrolled infection, other autoimmune disease, pregnancy or lactation. Each diagnosis was grounded in clinical symptoms, serum thyroxine and TRAb, thyroid ultrasound, and orbital computed tomography. TCR beta CDR3 region amplification was performed from RNA transcripts. Carried out on the TCR CDR3, a first-round RT-PCR used the HTBI primer set. From the multiplex PCR reads, TCRdb called clonotypes with MiXCR, one entry per CDR3 protein. The table includes some 440,000 distinct CDR3 sequences, 15% to 19% detected once. Trimming stripped 0 bases from V and 3 bases from J, with 21 bases between. The germline CDR1 and CDR2 sequences are DFQATT and SNEGSKA (reference sequence). This CDR3 has 18 residues.

The material sequenced was blood. This receptor was identified in a woman between 18 and 29 years old with Graves' hyperthyroidism. The V gene is TRBV20-1, the J gene TRBJ2-1; D is undetermined. Written as DNA, the CDR3 is TGCAGTGCTAGAGATCGACCAGTCCAGCGAATATTCTACAATGAGCAGTTCTTC. This encodes CSARDRPVQRIFYNEQFF.